Below are 16 T cell receptor beta chains sequenced from a single sample in a study of blood T cell repertoires in COVID-19 (dated by TCRdb to about 2020). To prepare the library, the immunoSEQ multiplex PCR assay was applied. TCRdb obtained this table from immuneACCESS and retained in-frame rearrangements with V and J assigned. These tables miss some clones; where compared with another copy, unresolved V genes account for less than half of the shortfall, and the remainder is unexplained. Across this sample there are 250,000 to 350,000 clones, with about 90% seen only once. The ten top clones hold 2.1% of the sample. Specimen: peripheral blood. The receptors here all came from a young woman who had recovered from COVID-19.

This clone appeared once. This chain links TRBV29-1 with TRBJ2-7; 8 nucleotides match TRBD1. The germline V gene encodes CDR1 SQVTM and CDR2 ANQGSEA. V was clipped by 1 base and J by 0 bases; unmatched bases: 8. This CDR3 region has 16 residues. CDR3 amino acids: CSVEGETGVSSYEQYF. The CDR3 region has the DNA TGCAGCGTTGAAGGGGAGACAGGGGTAAGCTCCTACGAGCAGTACTTC.

V usage is TRBV9 and J usage is TRBJ1-3; D not certain. This CDR3 comprises 16 residues. Trimming pared 0 bases from V and 0 bases from J, leaving 10 bases between. CDR1 and CDR2 from the germline V gene are SGDLS and YYNGEE. CDR3 region: CASSVGTGSSGNTIYF. CDR3 nucleotides: TGTGCCAGCAGCGTAGGGACCGGGAGCTCTGGAAACACCATATATTTT.

V gene TRBV6-2 or TRBV6-3 combines with J gene TRBJ2-7, with a weak D call TRBD1 (6 bases). This CDR3 region has 16 residues. Per the germline V gene, CDR1 is MNHEY and CDR2 is SVGEGT. With 0 bases removed from V and 6 bases from J, the gap between germline ends came to 18 bases. DNA for the CDR3: TGTGCCAGCAGTTACTCGATCCTCAGGGGCTCCGTCGAGCAGTACTTC. Residues: CASSYSILRGSVEQYF.

This clone was seen a single time. This sequence joins TRBV4-1 and TRBJ1-5; D perhaps matches TRBD1 (6 bases). The CDR3 is 19 amino acids. Trimming removed 0 bases from V and 0 bases from J, with 18 bases in between. Germline V gene sequence: CDR1 MGHRA, CDR2 YSYEKL. Written as DNA, the CDR3 is TGCGCCAGCAGCCAAGATCGGGCAGGGGCGCAATATAGCAATCAGCCCCAGCATTTT. It is translated as CASSQDRAGAQYSNQPQHF.

V gene TRBV9 combines with J gene TRBJ2-3; D not certain. V dropped 4 bases and J dropped 0 bases, with 12 bases sitting between them. The germline gives CDR1 SGDLS, CDR2 YYNGEE. The CDR3 is 15 residues long. CDR3 sequence (DNA): TGTGCCAGCAGCCCAGAGGTCGTAAGCACAGATACGCAGTATTTT. It yields the protein CASSPEVVSTDTQYF.

In its sample, this clone was seen once. The chain links TRBV6-7 to TRBJ2-1; D is unclear. TRBV6-7 is an ORF, with its function uncertain. The CDR3 is made up of 16 amino acids. Trimming removed 3 bases at V and 0 bases at J, with 12 bases between. The CDR3 loop is CASSYFYASSYNEQFF. The CDR3 nucleotides read TGTGCCAGCAGTTATTTCTACGCGAGCTCCTACAATGAGCAGTTCTTC.

V usage is TRBV7-9 and J usage is TRBJ2-3; 11 bases are a match to TRBD2. V trimming: 5 bases; J trimming: 2 bases; junction bases outside the gene matches: 6. Germline CDR1 SEHNR, CDR2 FQNEAQ (reference sequence). The CDR3 contains 16 residues. The CDR3 here is CASSLQTSGATDTQYF. CDR3 nucleotide sequence: TGTGCCAGCAGCCTCCAGACTAGCGGGGCCACAGATACGCAGTATTTT.

The V and J genes are TRBV30 and TRBJ1-3, with D unresolved. The CDR3 has 15 residues. CDR1 and CDR2 from the germline V gene are GTSNPN and SVGIG (reference sequence). V was pared by 2 bases and J by 0 bases, with 11 bases between. CDR3 DNA sequence: TGTGCCTGGAGTAAACAGATGACCTCTGGAAACACCATATATTTT. It yields the protein CAWSKQMTSGNTIYF.

The V call is TRBV4-2, the J call TRBJ1-1; TRBD1 is a possible D gene (5 bases). V was shortened by 1 base and J by 9 bases, with 15 bases between the two germline ends. The CDR3 covers 14 residues. Germline V gene data show CDR1 as LGHNA and CDR2 as YNFKEQ. CDR3 amino acids: CASSQGKGASKAFF. CDR3 DNA: TGTGCCAGCAGCCAAGGAAAAGGGGCGAGCAAAGCTTTCTTT.

The chain combines TRBV6-6 with TRBJ1-6; 7 nucleotides agree with TRBD1. There are 15 residues in the CDR3. Trimming took 2 bases from V and 8 from J; bases not matched to a gene: 6. Germline V gives CDR1 MNHNY, CDR2 SVGAGI (reference sequence). The CDR3 loop is CASSYAGQGDSPLHF. For the CDR3, the DNA is TGTGCCAGCAGTTACGCCGGGCAGGGGGATTCACCCCTCCACTTT.

The sample holds a few counts of this clone. J is TRBJ1-2 and V is TRBV19; D is uncertain. Germline values: CDR1 LNHDA, CDR2 SQIVND (reference sequence). Trimming took off 0 bases at V and 7 bases at J, with 15 bases between the two ends. The CDR3 runs 15 residues. Written as DNA, the CDR3 is TGTGCCAGTAGTATAGATCCGGGTAGAGTTCGTGGCTACACCTTC. Amino acid sequence: CASSIDPGRVRGYTF. The whole variable domain, filled in from reference TRBV19 and TRBJ1-2, reads DGGITQSPKYLFRKEGQNVTLSCEQNLNHDAMYWYRQDPGQGLRLIYYSQIVNDFQKGDIAEGYSVSREKKESFPLTVTSAQKNPTAFYLCASSIDPGRVRGYTFGSGTRLTVV.

The V and J genes are TRBV27 and TRBJ2-1; D is unresolved. Trimming took 8 bases from V and 7 from J, leaving 6 bases between them. Germline V lookup: CDR1 MNHEY, CDR2 SMNVEV (reference sequence). The CDR3 spans 10 residues. The CDR3 loop is CASGPNEQFF. CDR3 nucleotide sequence: TGTGCCAGCGGCCCGAATGAGCAGTTCTTC.

The chain employs TRBV27 and TRBJ1-3; the match to TRBD1 covers 8 bases. In germline, CDR1 is MNHEY, CDR2 SMNVEV (reference sequence). The J segment lost 0 bases and the V segment lost 6 bases, leaving 4 bases of the junction unmatched. The CDR3 spans 15 residues. The CDR3 nucleotides read TGTGCCAGCAGGTTGACAGGGGACTCTGGAAACACCATATATTTT. This gives the protein CASRLTGDSGNTIYF.

V gene TRBV9 combines with J gene TRBJ2-5; 7 bases match TRBD1. The V gene end was trimmed by 3 bases and the J gene end by 1 base; junction bases not matched to a gene: 6. Germline CDR1 and CDR2: SGDLS and YYNGEE. The CDR3 is made up of 15 amino acids. As DNA, the CDR3 is TGTGCCAGCAGCGCGCGCCGGGACAGCCAAGAGACCCAGTACTTC. Amino acid sequence: CASSARRDSQETQYF.

The chain has TRBV30 and TRBJ2-7; D call uncertain. The V end was cut by 1 base, the J end by 4 bases, with 5 bases between. The CDR3 has 11 residues. CDR1 is GTSNPN, CDR2 SVGIG, per germline (reference sequence). The CDR3, as DNA: TGTGCCTGGAGTGCTAATTACGAGCAGTACTTC. Its protein product is CAWSANYEQYF.

This clone came up once. The chain combines TRBV2 with TRBJ1-3; no clear D. Trimming took 4 bases from V and 2 from J, leaving 6 bases between them. Germline CDR1 and CDR2: SNHLY and FYNNEI. This CDR3 has 13 amino acids. DNA of the CDR3: TGTGCCAGCAGTGCGGGAACTGGAAACACCATATATTTT. It translates to CASSAGTGNTIYF.